This record covers a single T cell receptor beta chain. This clonotype showed up many times. Its antigen has not been determined. No much larger clonotype is one base removed from it; base qualities were not supplied. The TCR beta CDR3 regions were amplified from the RNA transcripts. For the first round of RT-PCR on the TCR CDR3, the HTBI primer set was used together with the Qiagen OneStep RT-PCR kit. Libraries were constructed in a second round of multiplex PCR, after which size selection and purification were carried out. The libraries were sequenced on an Illumina HiSeq2000 using paired-end 100 bp reads. Turning to the authors' computational methods: SOAPnuke was used to process the raw data, throwing out any read that contained adapters or uncalled bases, had a mean Phred below 15, or lacked an exact constant-primer or identifier match. High-quality paired reads were merged with COPE v1.2.5, and unique nucleotide sequences were defined as clonotypes. MiTCR v1.1 was used to align clonotypes to the IMGT TRBV, TRBD and TRBJ reference segments. Only V-J combinations with frequency above 0.0001, covering 99% to 99.2% of repertoires, were analysed. A TCS score was defined as the ratio between F50 (clonal expansion) and ExV (chaos), using BLOSUM62-based TCRdist between CDR3 peptides within each V-J. Welch's t-statistics and random forest reduced some 510 V-J features to 13, which were used in a naive Bayes classifier (R e1071). TCRdb redid the processing of the public reads, applying fastp at Q25 and MiXCR, and retained in-frame beta chains. Rows with one shared CDR3 protein collapse into an entry with the most common genes and DNA. The V and J calls, along with clone size, are taken from TCRdb and not from the paper's own processing. The sample includes 300,000 to 450,000 distinct CDR3 sequences, with 13% observed a single time. The ten top clones hold less than 25% of the sample.

V and J are truncated by 0 bases and 2 bases respectively, leaving an intervening sequence of 7 bases. Counted from cysteine to phenylalanine, this CDR3 has 14 amino acids. Solely the CDR3 DNA is kept, with 42 bases framed from the first base. The CDR1 and CDR2 encoded by the germline V gene are KGHSH and LQKENI. The record originates from a study of T cells in Graves' hyperthyroidism and ophthalmopathy (dated by TCRdb to between 2017 and 2020). Turning to the overall study: Peripheral blood samples were taken at the time of initial diagnosis, prior to any treatment. The paper describes TCR Vbeta CDR3 sequencing of more than 120 peripheral blood samples, made up of 43 ophthalmopathy patients, around 73 hyperthyroidism patients and some 17 progressor patients. The approximately 100 discovery patients were randomly divided into training and test sets at a 7:3 ratio. Thyroid tissue and blood T-cell repertoires from roughly six Graves' hyperthyroidism patients were also compared in the study. TCR V-J signatures able to tell the groups apart were searched for in a discovery cohort of some 100 patients, of whom over 40 had Graves' ophthalmopathy and about 60 had stable Graves' hyperthyroidism. Prospective prediction of ophthalmopathy was tested in an independent validation cohort consisting of 18 hyperthyroidism patients and approximately 16 patients who later progressed to ophthalmopathy. After sampling, hyperthyroidism patients received methimazole starting at 30 mg daily, and ophthalmopathy patients received high-dose intravenous methylprednisolone.

What the research found in general, with its limitations: Most expanded thyroid clonotypes (frequency above 0.001) were also detected in blood, suggesting blood repertoires may reflect thyroid immune responses. In cross-validation, a model built on a 13 V-J signature told ophthalmopathy apart from stable hyperthyroidism with 85% to 90% sensitivity and approximately 84% specificity, and in testing the same model reached 80%/75%. In validation, the model predicted progression to ophthalmopathy with over 65% sensitivity and about 72% specificity, a median of about six months before onset. No statistical method was used to fix the sample size in advance, and group allocation was not hidden from the investigators.

The hyperthyroidism patients were between 18 and 65 years old and newly diagnosed, with a disease duration of less than 2 months. The study excluded patients with uncontrolled infections, other autoimmune diseases, pregnancy or lactation. Diagnoses were based on clinical symptoms, serum thyroxine and TRAb, thyroid ultrasound and orbital computed tomography. For progressor patients, blood was drawn at the first diagnosis of hyperthyroidism, before any ophthalmopathy symptoms had appeared. PBMCs were isolated from about 10 ml of fresh peripheral blood by Ficoll-Paque density gradient centrifugation. Progressor patients were first diagnosed with Graves' hyperthyroidism and then developed ophthalmopathy during follow-up. Total RNA was extracted with Trizol reagent, and quality was checked on an Agilent 2100 Bioanalyzer.

The sequencing input was blood. This sequence uses TRBV18 and TRBJ1-1; the D gene assignment is ambiguous. This receptor was identified in a man aged 25 to 45 with Graves' hyperthyroidism that later progressed to Graves' ophthalmopathy. Read as DNA, the sequence is TGTGCCAGCTCACCACCCGCGGGTAACACTGAAGCTTTCTTT. Its translation reads: CASSPPAGNTEAFF.